The clone carrying this T cell receptor (beta chain) was seen a few times. Using its own MiXCR run on the 5' RACE reads, TCRdb lists one record per CDR3 protein. This table has about 430,000 distinct CDR3 sequences, about a sixth appearing once. This sample stems from a study of T-cell memory formation after mild COVID-19. The CDR3 is 12 residues long. Trimming pared 8 bases from V and 1 base from J, leaving 7 bases between. Germline assignment: CDR1 SNHLY and CDR2 FYNNEI. This receptor was identified in a man aged 18 to 35 who had mild COVID-19 (a few samples of this study predate the infection). Cell type and time point are not known. The sample taken for sequencing was PBMCs or a T cell subset sorted from them (not recorded which). The V call is TRBV2, the J call TRBJ2-3, with D uncertain. Here the CDR3 DNA reads TGTGCCAGCGGCCGCCGCACAGATACGCAGTATTTT. This translates into CASGRRTDTQYF.